One and the same sample provided the 26 T cell receptor beta chains below, sequenced in a study of T cells in Graves' hyperthyroidism and ophthalmopathy. Researchers took RNA transcripts and amplified the TCR beta CDR3 regions from them. TCR CDR3 underwent first-round RT-PCR with the HTBI primer set. Each CDR3 protein is one row after TCRdb ran MiXCR on the multiplex PCR reads. The sample includes approximately 700,000 distinct CDR3 sequences, nearly 45% of them seen just once. Sequencing input: peripheral blood or thyroid tissue (not recorded which). Receptor source: an adult man with Graves' disease, either hyperthyroidism or ophthalmopathy (not recorded which).

This clonotype was seen many times. The chain has TRBV7-9 and TRBJ1-3; D call uncertain. The germline gives CDR1 SEHNR, CDR2 FQNEAQ (reference sequence). V lost 1 base to trimming and J lost 0 bases, with 7 bases between them. CDR3 length equals 15 residues. The CDR3, as DNA: TGTGCCAGCAGCTTAGAGGGCGCCTCTGGAAACACCATATATTTT. Translated, it gives CASSLEGASGNTIYF. Complete variable domain (other parts from reference TRBV7-9 and TRBJ1-3): DTGVSQNPRHKITKRGQNVTFRCDPISEHNRLYWYRQTLGQGPEFLTYFQNEAQLEKSRLLSDRFSAERPKGSFSTLEIQRTEQGDSAMYLCASSLEGASGNTIYFGEGSWLTVV.

This chain connects TRBV10-3 to TRBJ1-6; possibly TRBD1 for D (5 bases). V was shortened by 3 bases and J by 8 bases, with 11 bases between the two germline ends. The CDR3 is made up of 14 amino acids. In germline, CDR1 is ENHRY, CDR2 SYGVKD. CDR3 coding DNA: TGTGCCATCAGTGATTCGGGACTACATTCACCCCTCCACTTT. This gives the protein CAISDSGLHSPLHF.

This clonotype was recorded many times. The chain joins TRBV15 to TRBJ1-5, with D hard to call. The V end lost 0 bases, the J end lost 6 bases, and 6 bases lay between the germline ends. From germline, CDR1 is LNHNV and CDR2 YYDKDF (reference sequence). The CDR3 is made up of 13 amino acids. The CDR3 reads CATSRDLVQPQHF. In nucleotides, the CDR3 is TGTGCCACCAGCAGAGACCTGGTTCAGCCCCAGCATTTT. The whole variable domain, filled in from reference TRBV15 and TRBJ1-5, reads DAMVIQNPRYQVTQFGKPVTLSCSQTLNHNVMYWYQQKSSQAPKLLFHYYDKDFNNEADTPDNFQSRRPNTSFCFLDIRSPGLGDTAMYLCATSRDLVQPQHFGDGTRLSIL.

Comments on this clonotype: A much larger clone sits a single nucleotide away, making a read error possible. The V and J genes are TRBV6-1 and TRBJ1-5; 8 bases line up with TRBD1. The CDR3 runs to 12 residues. CDR1 is MNHNS, CDR2 SASEGT, per germline. CDR3 nucleotides: TGTGCCTGCAGACCAACAGGGGGGGCCCAGCATTTT. Its translation: CACRPTGGAQHF.

The chain recombines TRBV5-1 with TRBJ1-2; D is perhaps TRBD1 (6 bases). Trimming removed 3 bases at V and 7 bases at J, with 10 bases between. The CDR3 has 12 amino acids. The V gene's germline CDR1 is SGHRS and CDR2 YFSETQ. The CDR3 nucleotides are TGCGCCAGCAGCTGGGCAGGGGTTGGCTACACCTTC. This codes for CASSWAGVGYTF.

The gene calls are TRBV2 and TRBJ1-2, with a weak D call TRBD1 (5 bases). V lost 8 bases to trimming and J lost 6 bases, with 19 bases between them. CDR1 SNHLY and CDR2 FYNNEI come from the germline V gene. This CDR3 contains 14 residues. The CDR3: CASRIRVGGDGYTF. The CDR3 DNA follows: TGTGCCAGCCGAATCCGGGTGGGGGGAGATGGCTACACCTTC.

This clonotype was seen many times. J is TRBJ1-1 and V is TRBV7-3; maybe TRBD1 (5 bases). Germline CDR1 and CDR2: SGHTA and FQGTGA. V shed 5 bases and J shed 5 bases, with 21 bases lying between them. The CDR3 loop spans 16 amino acids. The CDR3 coding sequence is TGTGCCAGCAGCCCCCTCGGGGGTAGTCAAAGGACTGAAGCTTTCTTT. As protein: CASSPLGGSQRTEAFF. Filled out from reference TRBV7-3 and TRBJ1-1, the complete variable domain reads GAGVSQTPSNKVTEKGKYVELRCDPISGHTALYWYRQSLGQGPEFLIYFQGTGAADDSGLPNDRFFAVRPEGSVSTLKIQRTERGDSAVYLCASSPLGGSQRTEAFFGQGTRLTVV.

This clonotype was seen a handful of times. The chain joins TRBV7-2 to TRBJ1-1, with D unresolved. The CDR3 is 15 residues long. CDR1 SGHTA and CDR2 FQGNSA come from the germline V gene. Trimming removed 1 base at V and 0 bases at J, with 9 bases between. This CDR3 reads CASSLESEMNTEAFF. In DNA form, the CDR3 reads TGTGCCAGCAGCTTAGAAAGTGAAATGAACACTGAAGCTTTCTTT.

V gene TRBV10-3 combines with J gene TRBJ1-1; D uncertain. The CDR3 consists of 14 residues. Germline V CDR1 and CDR2: ENHRY, SYGVKD. V was cut by 7 bases and J by 3 bases, with 15 bases left in between. The CDR3 loop reads CAITAVISDTEAFF. As DNA, the CDR3 is TGTGCCATCACCGCGGTAATCTCGGACACTGAAGCTTTCTTT.

The table lists this clonotype with many counts. The V and J genes are TRBV20-1 and TRBJ2-5, with 9 positions matching TRBD2. V was pared by 5 bases and J by 2 bases, with 3 bases of the junction left unmatched. This CDR3 contains 13 residues. Germline CDR1 and CDR2: DFQATT and SNEGSKA (reference sequence). The CDR3 loop is CSAQLAGQETQYF. The CDR3 DNA follows: TGCAGTGCTCAACTAGCGGGTCAAGAGACCCAGTACTTC.

The CDR3 coding sequence is TGCGCCAAGGTCGGGGGCGACACTGAAGCTTTCTTT. Amino acids: CAKVGGDTEAFF. This chain uses TRBV10-2 with TRBJ1-1, with D tentatively TRBD1 (6 bases). Per the germline V gene, CDR1 is WSHSY and CDR2 is SAAADI. Trimming stripped 10 bases from V and 3 bases from J, with 12 bases between. The CDR3 sequence is 12 residues long.

This clonotype was seen ten or more times. The chain joins TRBV2 to TRBJ1-1; 7 nucleotides match TRBD1. Germline CDR1 and CDR2: SNHLY and FYNNEI. V was clipped by 4 bases and J by 4 bases; unmatched bases: 3. The CDR3 loop spans 13 amino acids. CDR3 DNA sequence: TGTGCCAGCAGTGGACAGGGTAGCACTGAAGCTTTCTTT. Residues: CASSGQGSTEAFF.

The V call is TRBV27, the J call TRBJ1-1, with D uncertain. V was clipped by 5 bases and J by 1 base, with 8 bases between them. The length of the CDR3 is 13 residues. From germline, CDR1 is MNHEY and CDR2 SMNVEV (reference sequence). CDR3 sequence (DNA): TGTGCCAGCAGTATTATAGAGAACACTGAAGCTTTCTTT. Encoded protein: CASSIIENTEAFF.

In this sample, this clonotype turned up many times. This chain links TRBV29-1 with TRBJ1-2, with 9 nucleotides matching TRBD1. Germline V gene data show CDR1 as SQVTM and CDR2 as ANQGSEA. V trimming: 6 bases; J trimming: 3 bases; junction bases outside the gene matches: 8. The CDR3 sequence is 14 residues long. The CDR3 DNA sequence: TGCAGCGTCGTGCGGGGACAGGGTGACTATGGCTACACCTTC. It is translated as CSVVRGQGDYGYTF.

V usage is TRBV2 and J usage is TRBJ1-5; TRBD1 matches 7 bases. J gave up 6 bases and V 5 bases, and 10 bases lay outside the gene matches. This CDR3 has 15 residues. The germline gives CDR1 SNHLY, CDR2 FYNNEI. DNA for the CDR3: TGTGCCAGCAGTTCAGGGGGGGGTGGCGGTCAGCCCCAGCATTTT. This codes for CASSSGGGGGQPQHF.

Regarding this clonotype: The junction does not match germline at one end; this may be a read error. V usage is TRBV20-1 and J usage is TRBJ1-5; D perhaps matches TRBD1 (5 bases). Germline V gene data show CDR1 as DFQATT and CDR2 as SNEGSKA (reference sequence). This CDR3 has 15 amino acids. The CDR3 nucleotides are TGCAGTGCGAGAGGGACGGCTGATAGCAATCAGCCCCAGCATTTT. Encoded protein: CSARGTADSNQPQHF.

The gene calls are TRBV25-1 and TRBJ1-1; no clear D. The CDR3 totals 16 residues. V was pared by 4 bases and J by 5 bases, with 20 bases between. Germline V gene lookup returns CDR1 MGHDK and CDR2 SYGVNS. The CDR3 loop is CASSAPPSLGGTEAFF. For the CDR3, the DNA is TGTGCCAGCAGTGCCCCACCCTCGCTGGGTGGGACTGAAGCTTTCTTT.

There are many counts of this clonotype. The chain's CDR3 is CSVTNRLSSGNTIYF. The CDR3 nucleotides are TGCAGCGTTACGAATAGACTCAGCTCTGGAAACACCATATATTTT. The gene calls are TRBV29-1 and TRBJ1-3, with D unresolved. CDR1 is SQVTM, CDR2 ANQGSEA, per germline. The CDR3 sequence is 15 residues long. Trimming took 5 bases from V and 0 from J, leaving 14 bases between them.

The V gene is TRBV6-5, the J gene TRBJ1-1; D remains ambiguous. In germline, CDR1 is MNHEY, CDR2 SVGAGI. V lost 4 bases to trimming and J lost 1 base, with 10 bases between them. The CDR3 spans 14 residues. CDR3 sequence reads: CASSLYGENTEAFF. The DNA for the CDR3 is TGTGCCAGCAGTTTATACGGAGAGAACACTGAAGCTTTCTTT.

In this sample, this clonotype turned up once. This chain uses TRBV29-1 with TRBJ2-6; 8 bases are shared with TRBD1. V gave up 1 base and J gave up 4 bases; unmatched junction bases: 9. This CDR3 is built from 17 residues. The V gene's germline CDR1 is SQVTM and CDR2 ANQGSEA. CDR3 in amino acids: CSVEVFQGALGANVLTF. In DNA, the CDR3 is TGCAGCGTTGAAGTGTTTCAGGGGGCGCTGGGGGCCAACGTCCTGACTTTC.

V gene TRBV9 combines with J gene TRBJ2-2; 7 bases line up with TRBD2. Germline CDR1 reads SGDLS; CDR2 reads YYNGEE. CDR3 length: 14 residues. V was clipped by 2 bases and J by 5 bases; unmatched bases: 3. This CDR3 reads CASSVGLGTGELFF. As DNA, the CDR3 is TGTGCCAGCAGCGTCGGACTAGGGACCGGGGAGCTGTTTTTT.

This rearrangement joins TRBV2 to TRBJ2-7; D is possibly TRBD1 or TRBD2 (5 bases each). Germline loops: CDR1 SNHLY, CDR2 FYNNEI. Trimming left V 6 bases short and J 1 base short, with 16 bases between. The CDR3 totals 15 residues. The DNA for the CDR3 is TGTGCCAGCAGCCCCAGAGGGACGTCATCCTACGAGCAGTACTTC. Translating gives CASSPRGTSSYEQYF.

This clonotype was counted at least ten times. This rearrangement joins TRBV2 to TRBJ2-6, with unresolved D. The V end was cut by 5 bases, the J end by 0 bases, with 14 bases between. The germline gives CDR1 SNHLY, CDR2 FYNNEI. CDR3 length equals 17 residues. The CDR3 bases are TGTGCCAGCAGTCGTGGACGGCTTTCCTCTGGGGCCAACGTCCTGACTTTC. Its protein product is CASSRGRLSSGANVLTF.

The genes are TRBV15 and TRBJ1-4, with D unclear. The germline V gene encodes CDR1 LNHNV and CDR2 YYDKDF (reference sequence). V was pared by 0 bases and J by 0 bases, with 11 bases between. The CDR3 sequence is 17 residues long. CDR3 protein: CATSRDMGSATNEKLFF. CDR3 nucleotides: TGTGCCACCAGCAGAGATATGGGATCCGCAACTAATGAAAAACTGTTTTTT.

This clonotype was counted only a few times. The chain recombines TRBV9 with TRBJ1-2; 8 positions match TRBD1. Germline V lookup: CDR1 SGDLS, CDR2 YYNGEE. The CDR3 spans 13 residues. With V trimmed by 4 bases and J by 7 bases, 6 bases remained unmatched. The CDR3 spells CASSQQDRGGYTF. The CDR3 DNA follows: TGTGCCAGCAGCCAACAAGACAGGGGTGGCTACACCTTC.

As regards this clonotype: One junction end does not reproduce the germline sequence, and a read error may be involved. The chain couples TRBV25-1 to TRBJ2-7; tentatively, D is TRBD2 (5 bases). CDR3 length: 11 amino acids. Germline V lookup: CDR1 MGHDK, CDR2 SYGVNS. CDR3 DNA sequence: TGCAGTGCCCGTGACTACTACGAGCAGTACTTC. Its protein is CSARDYYEQYF.